Listed here is a single T cell receptor beta chain. Sequenced by immunoSEQ multiplex PCR; TCRdb stores in-frame clones only, minus some. The top ten hold less than 6% of the sample, which has approximately 400,000 clones, less than 90% seen once. This sample is part of a study of blood T cell repertoires in COVID-19. The junction had 4 bases not matched to a gene; V was cut back by 3 bases and J by 8 bases. The CDR3 loop spans 14 amino acids. Germline CDR1 is SGHAT and CDR2 is FQDESV (reference sequence). The chain uses TRBV11-1 and TRBJ1-6; TRBD1 agrees at 7 bases. The TCR sequence derives from a woman in her forties or fifties who had recovered from COVID-19. The sample comprised PBMCs or T cells enriched from blood (not recorded which). The CDR3 DNA follows: TGTGCCAGCAGCTTGACAGGGTTTGATTCACCCCTCCACTTT. Its protein product is CASSLTGFDSPLHF.